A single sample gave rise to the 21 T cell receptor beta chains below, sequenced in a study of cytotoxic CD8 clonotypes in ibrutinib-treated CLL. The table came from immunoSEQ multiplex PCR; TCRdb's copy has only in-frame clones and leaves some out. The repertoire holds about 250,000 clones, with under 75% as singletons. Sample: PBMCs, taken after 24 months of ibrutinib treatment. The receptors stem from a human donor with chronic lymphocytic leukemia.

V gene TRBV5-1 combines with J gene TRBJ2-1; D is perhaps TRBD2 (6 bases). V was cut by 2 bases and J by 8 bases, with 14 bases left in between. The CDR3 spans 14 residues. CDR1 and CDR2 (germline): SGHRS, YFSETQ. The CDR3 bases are TGCGCCAGCAGCTTCGAGGGAGGTAGCGATGAGCAGTTCTTC. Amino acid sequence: CASSFEGGSDEQFF.

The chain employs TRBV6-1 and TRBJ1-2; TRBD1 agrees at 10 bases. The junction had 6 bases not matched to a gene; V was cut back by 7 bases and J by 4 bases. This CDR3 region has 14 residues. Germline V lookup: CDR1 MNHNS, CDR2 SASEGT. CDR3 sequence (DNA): TGTGCCAGCATTGGACAGGGGGTTATCTATGGCTACACCTTC. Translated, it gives CASIGQGVIYGYTF.

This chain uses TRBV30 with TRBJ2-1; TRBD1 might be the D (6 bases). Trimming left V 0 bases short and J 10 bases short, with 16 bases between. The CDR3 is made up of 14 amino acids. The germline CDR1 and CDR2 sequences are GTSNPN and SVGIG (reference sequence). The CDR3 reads CAWSVVGALAEQFF. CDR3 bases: TGTGCCTGGAGTGTAGTGGGGGCCCTCGCGGAGCAGTTCTTC. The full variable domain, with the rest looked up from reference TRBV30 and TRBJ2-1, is SQTIHQWPATLVQPVGSPLSLECTVEGTSNPNLYWYRQAAGRGLQLLFYSVGIGQISSEVPQNLSASRPQDRQFILSSKKLLLSDSGFYLCAWSVVGALAEQFFGPGTRLTVL.

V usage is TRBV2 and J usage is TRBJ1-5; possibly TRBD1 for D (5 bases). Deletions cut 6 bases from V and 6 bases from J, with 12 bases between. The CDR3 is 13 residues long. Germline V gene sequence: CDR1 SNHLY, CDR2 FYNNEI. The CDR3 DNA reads TGTGCCAGCAGGCAGGGAAGTAGTCAGCCCCAGCATTTT. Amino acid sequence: CASRQGSSQPQHF.

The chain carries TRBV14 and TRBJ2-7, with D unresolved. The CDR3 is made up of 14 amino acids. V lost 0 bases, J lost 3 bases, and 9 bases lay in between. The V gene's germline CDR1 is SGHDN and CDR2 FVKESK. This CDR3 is CASSQESRLYEQYF. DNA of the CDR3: TGTGCCAGCAGCCAAGAATCAAGACTCTACGAGCAGTACTTC. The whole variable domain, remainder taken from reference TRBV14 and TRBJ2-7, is EAGVTQFPSHSVIEKGQTVTLRCDPISGHDNLYWYRRVMGKEIKFLLHFVKESKQDESGMPNNRFLAERTGGTYSTLKVQPAELEDSGVYFCASSQESRLYEQYFGPGTRLTVT.

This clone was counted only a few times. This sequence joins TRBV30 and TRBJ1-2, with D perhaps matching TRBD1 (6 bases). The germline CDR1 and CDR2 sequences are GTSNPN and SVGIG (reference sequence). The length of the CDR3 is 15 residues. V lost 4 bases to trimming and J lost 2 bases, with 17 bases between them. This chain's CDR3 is CAWTVGGRRNYGYTF. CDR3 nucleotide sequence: TGTGCCTGGACTGTGGGGGGCAGGAGAAACTATGGCTACACCTTC.

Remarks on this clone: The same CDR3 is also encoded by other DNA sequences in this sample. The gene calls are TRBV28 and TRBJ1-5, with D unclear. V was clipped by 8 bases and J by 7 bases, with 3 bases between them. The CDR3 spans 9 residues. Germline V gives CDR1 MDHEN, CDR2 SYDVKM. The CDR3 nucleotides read TGTGCCAGCGGACAGCCCCAGCATTTT. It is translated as CASGQPQHF.

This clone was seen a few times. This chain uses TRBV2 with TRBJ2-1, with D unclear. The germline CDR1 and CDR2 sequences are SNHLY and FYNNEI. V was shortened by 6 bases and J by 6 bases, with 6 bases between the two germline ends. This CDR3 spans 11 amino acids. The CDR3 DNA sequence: TGTGCCAGCAGCTATGGCAATGAGCAGTTCTTC. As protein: CASSYGNEQFF.

The CDR3 bases are TGTGCCTGGAGTGTACTGGCAGGTGCGAAGGATGGCTACACCTTC. Protein product: CAWSVLAGAKDGYTF. V and J are TRBV30 and TRBJ1-2; D unresolved. Per the germline V gene, CDR1 is GTSNPN and CDR2 is SVGIG (reference sequence). This CDR3 has 15 residues. V lost 0 bases and J lost 6, with 17 bases in between.

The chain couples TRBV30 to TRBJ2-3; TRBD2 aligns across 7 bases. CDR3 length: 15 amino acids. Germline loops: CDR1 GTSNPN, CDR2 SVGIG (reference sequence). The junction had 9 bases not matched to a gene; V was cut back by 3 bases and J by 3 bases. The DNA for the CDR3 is TGTGCCTGGAGGGAGGTGGCTAGCGGAACAGATACGCAGTATTTT. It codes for CAWREVASGTDTQYF.

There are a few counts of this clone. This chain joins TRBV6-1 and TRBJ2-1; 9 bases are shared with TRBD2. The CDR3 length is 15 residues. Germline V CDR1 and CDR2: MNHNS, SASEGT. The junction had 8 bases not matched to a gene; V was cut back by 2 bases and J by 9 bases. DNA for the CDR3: TGTGCCAGCAGTGAACCTAGCGGGAATTTAGTTGAGCAGTTCTTC. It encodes CASSEPSGNLVEQFF.

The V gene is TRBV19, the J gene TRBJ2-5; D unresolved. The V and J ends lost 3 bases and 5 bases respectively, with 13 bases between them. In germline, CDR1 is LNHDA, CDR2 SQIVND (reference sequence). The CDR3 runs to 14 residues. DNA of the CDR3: TGTGCCAGTAGTATTGTTAATTCACGGGAGACCCAGTACTTC. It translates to CASSIVNSRETQYF.

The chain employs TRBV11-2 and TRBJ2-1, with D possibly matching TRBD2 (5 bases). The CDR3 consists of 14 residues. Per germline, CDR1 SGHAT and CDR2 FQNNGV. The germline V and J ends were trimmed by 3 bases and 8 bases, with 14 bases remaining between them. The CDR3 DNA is TGTGCCAGCAGCTTCAGCGGCCCCTTGGATGAGCAGTTCTTC. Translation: CASSFSGPLDEQFF. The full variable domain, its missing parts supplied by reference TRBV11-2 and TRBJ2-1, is EAGVAQSPRYKIIEKRQSVAFWCNPISGHATLYWYQQILGQGPKLLIQFQNNGVVDDSQLPKDRFSAERLKGVDSTLKIQPAKLEDSAVYLCASSFSGPLDEQFFGPGTRLTVL.

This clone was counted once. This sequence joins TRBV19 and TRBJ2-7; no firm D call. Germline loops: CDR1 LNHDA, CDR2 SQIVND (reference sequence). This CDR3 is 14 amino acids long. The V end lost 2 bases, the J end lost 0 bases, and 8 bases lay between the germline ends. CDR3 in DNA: TGTGCCAGTAGTATACCGGGCCTCTCCTACGAGCAGTACTTC. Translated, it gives CASSIPGLSYEQYF.

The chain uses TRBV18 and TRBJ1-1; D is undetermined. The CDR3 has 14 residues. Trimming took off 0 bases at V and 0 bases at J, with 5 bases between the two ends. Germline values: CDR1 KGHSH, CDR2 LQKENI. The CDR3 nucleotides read TGTGCCAGCTCACCACCATCTATGAACACTGAAGCTTTCTTT. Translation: CASSPPSMNTEAFF. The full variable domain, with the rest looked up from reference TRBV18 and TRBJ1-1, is NAGVMQNPRHLVRRRGQEARLRCSPMKGHSHVYWYRQLPEEGLKFMVYLQKENIIDESGMPKERFSAEFPKEGPSILRIQQVVRGDSAAYFCASSPPSMNTEAFFGQGTRLTVV.

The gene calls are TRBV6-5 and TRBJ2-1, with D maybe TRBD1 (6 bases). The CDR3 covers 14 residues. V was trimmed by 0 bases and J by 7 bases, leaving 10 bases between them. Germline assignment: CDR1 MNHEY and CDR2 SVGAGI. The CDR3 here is CASSYSRQANEQFF. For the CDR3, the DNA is TGTGCCAGCAGTTACTCCCGACAGGCGAATGAGCAGTTCTTC.

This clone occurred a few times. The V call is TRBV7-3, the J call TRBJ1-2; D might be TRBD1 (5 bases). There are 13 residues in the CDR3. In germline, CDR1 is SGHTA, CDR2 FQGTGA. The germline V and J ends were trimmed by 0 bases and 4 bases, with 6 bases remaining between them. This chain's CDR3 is CASSLTRVYGYTF. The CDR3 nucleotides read TGTGCCAGCAGCTTAACCAGGGTCTATGGCTACACCTTC.

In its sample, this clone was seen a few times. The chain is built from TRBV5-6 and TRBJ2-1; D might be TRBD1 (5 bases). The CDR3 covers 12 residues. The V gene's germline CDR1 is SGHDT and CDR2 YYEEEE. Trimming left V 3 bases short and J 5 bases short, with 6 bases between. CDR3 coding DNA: TGTGCCAGCAGCTCACAGGACAATGAGCAGTTCTTC. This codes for CASSSQDNEQFF.

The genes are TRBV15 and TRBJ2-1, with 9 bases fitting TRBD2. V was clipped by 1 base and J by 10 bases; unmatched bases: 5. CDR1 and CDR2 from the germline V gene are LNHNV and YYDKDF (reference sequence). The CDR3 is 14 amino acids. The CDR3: CATSRGWAGGEQFF. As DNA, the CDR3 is TGTGCCACCAGCAGAGGCTGGGCGGGAGGGGAGCAGTTCTTC.

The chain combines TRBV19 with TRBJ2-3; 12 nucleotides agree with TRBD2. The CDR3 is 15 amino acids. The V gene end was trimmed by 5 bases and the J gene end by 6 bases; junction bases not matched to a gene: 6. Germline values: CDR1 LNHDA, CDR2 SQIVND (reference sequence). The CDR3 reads CASSLLAGGTDTQYF. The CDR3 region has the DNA TGTGCCAGTAGTTTACTAGCGGGAGGAACCGATACGCAGTATTTT.

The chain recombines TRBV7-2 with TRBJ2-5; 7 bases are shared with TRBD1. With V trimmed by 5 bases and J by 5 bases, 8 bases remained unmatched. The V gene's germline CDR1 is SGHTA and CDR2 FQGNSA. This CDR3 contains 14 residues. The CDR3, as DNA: TGTGCCAGCAGCCAAAGACAGGGATGGGAGACCCAGTACTTC. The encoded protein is CASSQRQGWETQYF.